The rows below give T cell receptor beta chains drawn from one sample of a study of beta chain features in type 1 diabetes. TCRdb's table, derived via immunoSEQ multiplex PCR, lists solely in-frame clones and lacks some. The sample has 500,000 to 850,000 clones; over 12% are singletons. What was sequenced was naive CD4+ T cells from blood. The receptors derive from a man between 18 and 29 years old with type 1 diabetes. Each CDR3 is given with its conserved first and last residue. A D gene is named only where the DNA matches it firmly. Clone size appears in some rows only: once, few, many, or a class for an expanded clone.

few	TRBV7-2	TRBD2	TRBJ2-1	TGTGCCAGCAGCCCCTTGGGTAGCGGGAGGCCTCGAGGTAATGAGCAGTTCTTC	CASSPLGSGRPRGNEQFF
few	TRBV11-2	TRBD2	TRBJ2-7	TGTGCCAGCAGCCCCCTTAGCGGGAGGTTTCACGAGCAGTACTTC	CASSPLSGRFHEQYF
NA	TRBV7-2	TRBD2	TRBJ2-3	TGTGCCAGCAGCTCATCAGCGGGATTTACAGATACGCAGTATTTT	CASSSSAGFTDTQYF
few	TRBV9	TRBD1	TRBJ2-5	TGTGCCAGCAGCGCCGGGACAGGGGGCGAGACCCAGTACTTC	CASSAGTGGETQYF
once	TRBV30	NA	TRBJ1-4	TGTGCCTGGAGTGTACTGACAGGTGAAAAACTGTTTTTT	CAWSVLTGEKLFF
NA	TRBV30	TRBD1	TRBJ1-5	TGTGCCTGCACAACAGGGGGGAATCAGCCCCAGCATTTT	CACTTGGNQPQHF
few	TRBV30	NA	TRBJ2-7	TGTGCCTGGAGTGTACAAAGGATTCGACACTTC	CAWSVQRIRHF
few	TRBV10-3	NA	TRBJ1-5	TGTGCCATCAGTGATGATTTAGGCAGGGGAGGAAATCAGCCCCAGCATTTT	CAISDDLGRGGNQPQHF
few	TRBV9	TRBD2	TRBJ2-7	TGTGCCAGCAGCGCCGGGACTAGCGGGCTCGAGCAGTACTTC	CASSAGTSGLEQYF
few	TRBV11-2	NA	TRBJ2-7	TGTGCCACCAAAGCGGAGCTTAGCTCCTACGAGCAGTACTTC	CATKAELSSYEQYF
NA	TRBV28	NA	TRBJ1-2	TGTGCCAGCAGCAGTCCAAGGGTGCTTGGCTACACCTTC	CASSSPRVLGYTF
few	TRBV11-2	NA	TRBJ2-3	TGTGCCAGCAGCCCAGGGGGAGCGGGACAGCTGGGAGATACGCAGTATTTT	CASSPGGAGQLGDTQYF
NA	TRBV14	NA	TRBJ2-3	TGTGCCAGCAGCCTCGGACAGAGCACAGATACGCAGTATTTT	CASSLGQSTDTQYF
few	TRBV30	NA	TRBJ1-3	TGTGCCTGGACCATTGGAAACACCATATATTTT	CAWTIGNTIYF
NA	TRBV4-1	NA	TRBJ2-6	TGCGCCAGCAGCCAGCTAACATCTGGGGCCAACGTCCTGACTTTC	CASSQLTSGANVLTF
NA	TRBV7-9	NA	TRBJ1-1	TGTGCCAGCAGCCCCATGTGGACCCCGACGGAAGCTTTCTTT	CASSPMWTPTEAFF
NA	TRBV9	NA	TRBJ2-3	TGTGCCAGCAGCGTAGATCCTAGCTATGAAGATACGCAGTATTTT	CASSVDPSYEDTQYF
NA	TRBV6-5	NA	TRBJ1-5	TGTGCCAGCAGTTACTCGGGCCCTGTCCCCAATCAGCCCCAGCATTTT	CASSYSGPVPNQPQHF
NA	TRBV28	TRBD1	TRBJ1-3	TGTGCCAGCAGCCTGACAGGGTTCGGAAACACCATATATTTT	CASSLTGFGNTIYF
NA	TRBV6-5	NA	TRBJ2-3	TGTGCCAGCAGTGCCTCGCGGGATACGCAGTATTTT	CASSASRDTQYF
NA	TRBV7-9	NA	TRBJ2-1	TGTGCCAGCAGCTTAGGGGAAAATAAGCAGTTCTTC	CASSLGENKQFF
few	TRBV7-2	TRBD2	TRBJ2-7	TGTGCCAGCAGCCCCGGACTAGCTGGGTCCGAGCAGTACTTC	CASSPGLAGSEQYF
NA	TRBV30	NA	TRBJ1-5	TGTGCCTGGACACTCAATAGCAATCAGCCCCAGCATTTT	CAWTLNSNQPQHF
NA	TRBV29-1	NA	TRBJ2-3	TGCAGCTATGGGAGTGAGGCAGATACGCAGTATTTT	CSYGSEADTQYF
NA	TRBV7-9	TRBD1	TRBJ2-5	TGTGCCAGCAGCTCGACAGGGGGCTTGGAGACCCAGTACTTC	CASSSTGGLETQYF
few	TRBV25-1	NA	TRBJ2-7	TGTGCCAGCAGTGAACTGGACAGAAACTACGAGCAGTACTTC	CASSELDRNYEQYF
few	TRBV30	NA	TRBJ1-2	TGTGCCTGGAGTGCATCACAGGTTAGGACCTTC	CAWSASQVRTF
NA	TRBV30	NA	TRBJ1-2	TGTGCCTGGAGTGTATCGGGGAGCTATGGCTACACCTTC	CAWSVSGSYGYTF
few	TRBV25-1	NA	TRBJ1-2	TGTGCCAGCAGTGACCCGGTACGGGATGGCTACACCTTC	CASSDPVRDGYTF
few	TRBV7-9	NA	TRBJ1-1	TGTGCCAGCAGCTTAGGGGGTGCGGGGATGAACACTGAAGCTTTCTTT	CASSLGGAGMNTEAFF
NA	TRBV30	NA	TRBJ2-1	TGTGCCTGGAGGCCAAGTCTGATGCACCGGGAGTCCTACAATGAGCAGTTCTTC	CAWRPSLMHRESYNEQFF
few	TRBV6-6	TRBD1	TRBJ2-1	TGTGCCAGCAGTTACCGGACAGGGGGCAATGAGCAGTTCTTC	CASSYRTGGNEQFF
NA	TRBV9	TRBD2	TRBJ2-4	TGTGCCAGCAGCGTAGCGAATAGCGGGCAGAACATTCAGTACTTC	CASSVANSGQNIQYF
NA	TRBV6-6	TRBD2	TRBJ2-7	TGTGCCAGCAGTTTAGCCGGGGGGGGCGAGCAGTACTTC	CASSLAGGGEQYF
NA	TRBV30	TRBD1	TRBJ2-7	TGTGCCTGGAGTGTTAAGGGGGCCTTCGAGCAGTACTTC	CAWSVKGAFEQYF
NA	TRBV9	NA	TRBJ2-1	TGTGCCAGCAGCGCCCCCTTTTACGGTGAGCAGTTCTTC	CASSAPFYGEQFF
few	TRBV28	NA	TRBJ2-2	TGTGCCAGCACAGGGTTCACCGGGGAGCTGTTTTTT	CASTGFTGELFF
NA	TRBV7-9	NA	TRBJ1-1	TGTGCCAGCAGTTTACAGGCGAACACTGAAGCTTTCTTT	CASSLQANTEAFF
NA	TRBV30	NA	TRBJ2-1	TGTGCCTGGAGTGGATCGTTAGTTGAGCAGTTCTTC	CAWSGSLVEQFF
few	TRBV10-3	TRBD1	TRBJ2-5	TGTGCCATCAGTGACTTCATGGGGACAGGCCAAGAGACCCAGTACTTC	CAISDFMGTGQETQYF
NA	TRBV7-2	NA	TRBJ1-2	TGTGCCAGCAGCCCGGACGGGAACTATGGCTACACCTTC	CASSPDGNYGYTF
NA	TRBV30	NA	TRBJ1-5	TGTGCCTGGTCGGCCGTTAGCAATCAGCCCCAGCATTTT	CAWSAVSNQPQHF
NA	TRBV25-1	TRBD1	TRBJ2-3	TGTGCCAGCAGTGAAGTTAGGACAGGGGGAGTTACAGATACGCAGTATTTT	CASSEVRTGGVTDTQYF
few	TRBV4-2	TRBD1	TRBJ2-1	TGTGCCAGCAGCCAACCTTCCGGGACAGCCTCCTACAATGAGCAGTTCTTC	CASSQPSGTASYNEQFF
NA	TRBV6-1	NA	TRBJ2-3	TGTGCCAGCAGTGTCCCTTCCTCCACAGATACGCAGTATTTT	CASSVPSSTDTQYF